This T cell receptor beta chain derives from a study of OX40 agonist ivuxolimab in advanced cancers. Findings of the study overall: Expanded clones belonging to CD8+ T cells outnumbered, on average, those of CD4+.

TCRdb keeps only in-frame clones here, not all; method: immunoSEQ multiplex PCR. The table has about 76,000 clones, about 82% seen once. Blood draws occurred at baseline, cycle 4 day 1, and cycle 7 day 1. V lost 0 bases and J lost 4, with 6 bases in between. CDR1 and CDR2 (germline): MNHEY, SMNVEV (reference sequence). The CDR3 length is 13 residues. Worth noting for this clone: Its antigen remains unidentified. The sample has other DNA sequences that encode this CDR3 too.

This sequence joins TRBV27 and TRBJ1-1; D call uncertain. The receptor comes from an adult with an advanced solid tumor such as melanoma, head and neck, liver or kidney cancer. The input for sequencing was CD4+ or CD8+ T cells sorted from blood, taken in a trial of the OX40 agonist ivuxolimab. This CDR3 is CASSLSGFTEAFF. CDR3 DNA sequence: TGTGCCAGCAGTTTATCGGGGTTCACTGAAGCTTTCTTT.